The 19 T cell receptor beta chains below come from one sample, sequenced in a study of T cell responses to AZD1222 COVID-19 vaccine. TCRdb's copy holds only in-frame clones and misses some; the assay was immunoSEQ multiplex PCR. The data contain 90,000 to 130,000 clones, approximately 84% of them singletons. Sequencing used peripheral blood, obtained on day 0 of AZD1222 vaccination. The receptors come from an adult in good health.

The chain has TRBV7-3 and TRBJ1-1; no clear D gene. V shed 5 bases and J shed 2 bases, with 9 bases lying between them. Germline CDR1 is SGHTA and CDR2 is FQGTGA. The CDR3 has 13 residues. In nucleotides, the CDR3 is TGTGCCAGCAGCCTCCGAGATAACACTGAAGCTTTCTTT. Residues: CASSLRDNTEAFF. Full variable domain (outside the CDR3, taken from reference TRBV7-3 and TRBJ1-1): GAGVSQTPSNKVTEKGKYVELRCDPISGHTALYWYRQSLGQGPEFLIYFQGTGAADDSGLPNDRFFAVRPEGSVSTLKIQRTERGDSAVYLCASSLRDNTEAFFGQGTRLTVV.

The genes are TRBV19 and TRBJ1-1; D not resolved. CDR3 length equals 12 residues. Trimming stripped 5 bases from V and 6 bases from J, with 10 bases between. Germline V gene lookup returns CDR1 LNHDA and CDR2 SQIVND (reference sequence). CDR3 nucleotide sequence: TGTGCCAGTAGTCCGAGTCAGGCTGAAGCTTTCTTT. Protein sequence: CASSPSQAEAFF. Full variable domain (missing parts from reference TRBV19 and TRBJ1-1): DGGITQSPKYLFRKEGQNVTLSCEQNLNHDAMYWYRQDPGQGLRLIYYSQIVNDFQKGDIAEGYSVSREKKESFPLTVTSAQKNPTAFYLCASSPSQAEAFFGQGTRLTVV.

The chain couples TRBV3-1 (or the pseudogene TRBV3-2) to TRBJ1-1; D is unresolved. V lost 8 bases and J 1 base, leaving 11 bases between the germline ends. CDR1 and CDR2 (germline): LGHDT, YNNKEL (reference sequence). The CDR3 has 13 residues. The CDR3 protein is CASSLAGNTEAFF. CDR3 bases: TGTGCCAGCTCGTTAGCGGGGAACACTGAAGCTTTCTTT.

The chain employs TRBV29-1 and TRBJ1-4; D is undetermined. The germline V and J ends were trimmed by 0 bases and 1 base, with 6 bases remaining between them. The length of the CDR3 is 14 residues. Germline loops: CDR1 SQVTM, CDR2 ANQGSEA. This CDR3 is CSVEDPLTNEKLFF. The CDR3, as DNA: TGCAGCGTTGAAGATCCATTAACTAATGAAAAACTGTTTTTT.

The V call is TRBV24-1, the J call TRBJ2-2; the D call may be TRBD1 or TRBD2 (6 bases each). The CDR3 extends over 15 amino acids. V was trimmed by 4 bases and J by 4 bases, leaving 12 bases between them. Germline V CDR1 and CDR2: KGHDR, SFDVKD. The CDR3 nucleotides are TGTGCCACCAGTGAGGGGGGCGCGGGCACCGGGGAGCTGTTTTTT. Residues: CATSEGGAGTGELFF.

The chain carries TRBV5-5 and TRBJ2-6; D is uncertain. The V end was cut by 4 bases, the J end by 0 bases, with 8 bases between. Germline V gene sequence: CDR1 SGHKS, CDR2 YYEKEE (reference sequence). CDR3 length equals 15 residues. CDR3 in amino acids: CASSPTVSGANVLTF. CDR3 bases: TGTGCCAGCAGCCCCACAGTCTCTGGGGCCAACGTCCTGACTTTC.

In its sample, this clone was seen a few times. The chain links TRBV12-3 or TRBV12-4 to TRBJ1-6, with no clear D. Trimming took off 11 bases at V and 4 bases at J, with 12 bases between the two ends. The CDR3 runs 13 residues. DNA for the CDR3: TGTGCCTCTTCAACAGAATATAATTCACCCCTCCACTTT. This sequence encodes CASSTEYNSPLHF.

The chain combines TRBV2 with TRBJ1-4; no clear D. Germline V gives CDR1 SNHLY, CDR2 FYNNEI. This CDR3 spans 14 amino acids. Trimming removed 6 bases from V and 7 bases from J, with 15 bases in between. The CDR3 loop is CASRENPGGEKLFF. CDR3 bases: TGTGCCAGCAGGGAGAACCCGGGCGGTGAAAAACTGTTTTTT.

CDR3: CASSPPSSGELFF. The CDR3 region has the DNA TGTGCCAGCTCACCACCCTCTTCCGGGGAGCTGTTTTTT. The chain couples TRBV18 to TRBJ2-2; D is unclear. The CDR3 length is 13 residues. The germline V gene encodes CDR1 KGHSH and CDR2 LQKENI. With 0 bases removed from V and 6 bases from J, the gap between germline ends came to 5 bases. Variable domain in full (rest from reference TRBV18 and TRBJ2-2): NAGVMQNPRHLVRRRGQEARLRCSPMKGHSHVYWYRQLPEEGLKFMVYLQKENIIDESGMPKERFSAEFPKEGPSILRIQQVVRGDSAAYFCASSPPSSGELFFGEGSRLTVL.

V usage is TRBV5-1 and J usage is TRBJ2-7, with 9 bases lining up with TRBD1. J lost 9 bases, V lost 0 bases, and 7 bases had no gene match. The CDR3 spans 14 residues. Germline CDR1 and CDR2: SGHRS and YFSETQ. The CDR3, as DNA: TGCGCCAGCAGCTTGGAGGGACAGGGTTCAAGGCAGTACTTC. Amino acid sequence: CASSLEGQGSRQYF.

The chain joins TRBV11-1 to TRBJ1-6, with no clear D. The CDR3 is made up of 14 amino acids. The germline V gene encodes CDR1 SGHAT and CDR2 FQDESV (reference sequence). V gave up 8 bases and J gave up 2 bases, with 10 bases separating them. CDR3 in amino acids: CASQRTAYNSPLHF. CDR3 in DNA: TGTGCCAGCCAAAGGACCGCCTATAATTCACCCCTCCACTTT.

The V gene is TRBV10-2, the J gene TRBJ1-1; D is undetermined. The CDR3 is made up of 14 amino acids. Germline V lookup: CDR1 WSHSY, CDR2 SAAADI. V was pared by 6 bases and J by 0 bases, with 11 bases between. The CDR3 loop reads CASRETFMNTEAFF. The CDR3 DNA sequence: TGCGCCAGCAGAGAGACATTTATGAACACTGAAGCTTTCTTT.

The CDR3 sequence: CASSIEQTSGANVLTF. The CDR3 DNA follows: TGTGCCAGTAGTATCGAACAGACCTCTGGGGCCAACGTCCTGACTTTC. The chain is built from TRBV19 and TRBJ2-6; D uncertain. The CDR3 runs 16 residues. Trimming removed 3 bases at V and 0 bases at J, with 9 bases between. CDR1 LNHDA and CDR2 SQIVND come from the germline V gene (reference sequence).

The chain joins TRBV18 to TRBJ2-3; 7 bases are a match to TRBD2. The germline gives CDR1 KGHSH, CDR2 LQKENI. This CDR3 is built from 15 residues. Germline trimming cut 3 bases from V and 1 base from J; bases unmatched to any gene: 4. CDR3 DNA sequence: TGTGCCAGCTCACCTTTAAGCGGGGGCACAGATACGCAGTATTTT. Translation gives CASSPLSGGTDTQYF.

The chain has TRBV2 and TRBJ1-4, with D uncertain. Per the germline V gene, CDR1 is SNHLY and CDR2 is FYNNEI. This CDR3 is built from 10 residues. The V gene lost 6 bases and the J gene lost 13 bases, with 9 bases spanning the gap. The CDR3 sequence: CASSAATLFF. Written as DNA, the CDR3 is TGTGCCAGCAGCGCGGCGACACTGTTTTTT.

The gene calls are TRBV6-6 and TRBJ1-5; TRBD1 agrees at 7 bases. Trimming removed 5 bases from V and 2 bases from J; junction bases left unmatched: 6. The CDR3 spans 15 residues. CDR1 MNHNY and CDR2 SVGAGI come from the germline V gene (reference sequence). In DNA, the CDR3 is TGTGCCAGCAGTACGCGACAGGGCGGCAATCAGCCCCAGCATTTT. It is translated as CASSTRQGGNQPQHF.

The chain combines TRBV7-2 with TRBJ1-6; 8 bases fit TRBD1. The CDR3 has 14 amino acids. The V and J ends lost 5 bases and 9 bases, in that order; junction bases with no gene match: 6. Germline V lookup: CDR1 SGHTA, CDR2 FQGNSA. The CDR3 loop reads CASSTPGTGSPLHF. The CDR3 nucleotides are TGTGCCAGCAGCACGCCGGGGACAGGTTCACCCCTCCACTTT.

A single count supports this clone. The rearrangement uses TRBV5-4 and TRBJ1-2, with TRBD1 matching 7 bases. The trim removed 1 base at V and 6 bases at J, leaving 3 bases unmatched. Germline-derived CDR1 and CDR2 are SGHNT and YYREEE (reference sequence). The CDR3 consists of 13 residues. The CDR3 sequence: CASSLRGGHGYTF. The CDR3 nucleotides read TGTGCCAGCAGCTTGCGAGGGGGCCATGGCTACACCTTC.

The chain couples TRBV4-2 to TRBJ2-7, with 10 bases fitting TRBD2. Germline V gene data show CDR1 as LGHNA and CDR2 as YNFKEQ. The CDR3 has 16 residues. J lost 2 bases, V lost 1 base, and 5 bases had no gene match. CDR3: CASSQARAGGTYEQYF. The CDR3 DNA follows: TGTGCCAGCAGCCAAGCGAGAGCGGGAGGGACCTACGAGCAGTACTTC.